Following are 28 T cell receptor beta chains from one sample sequenced in a study of CD8+ T cells in alopecia areata. TCR sequencing used cDNA made by reverse transcription of extracted RNA. Here immunoSEQ multiplex PCR was the method, and the copy in TCRdb shows in-frame clones only, minus some. This sample has about 69,000 clones; under 75% occur once, and the top ten carry approximately 19%. Sample: CD8+ T cells sorted from blood, taken at week 0. All receptors come from a human donor with alopecia areata.

This clone turned up a few times. The chain recombines TRBV11-1 with TRBJ2-1; 10 bases match TRBD1. V lost 5 bases, J lost 0 bases, and 7 bases stayed unmatched. The germline gives CDR1 SGHAT, CDR2 FQDESV (reference sequence). The CDR3 length is 17 residues. CDR3 nucleotide sequence: TGTGCCAGCAGCGTGGACAGGGGGATGCTCTCCTACAATGAGCAGTTCTTC. It encodes CASSVDRGMLSYNEQFF. The whole variable domain, filled in from reference TRBV11-1 and TRBJ2-1, reads EAEVAQSPRYKITEKSQAVAFWCDPISGHATLYWYRQILGQGPELLVQFQDESVVDDSQLPKDRFSAERLKGVDSTLKIQPAELGDSAMYLCASSVDRGMLSYNEQFFGPGTRLTVL.

This clone turned up a few times. The rearrangement uses TRBV27 and TRBJ2-7, with D possibly being TRBD1 (5 bases). V was trimmed by 2 bases and J by 2 bases, leaving 10 bases between them. The CDR3 totals 14 residues. The germline V gene encodes CDR1 MNHEY and CDR2 SMNVEV (reference sequence). The CDR3 loop reads CASSLASRAYEQYF. In DNA form, the CDR3 reads TGTGCCAGCAGTTTAGCCTCCAGGGCCTACGAGCAGTACTTC.

This chain connects TRBV6-5 to TRBJ2-5; 10 bases align to TRBD2. V lost 9 bases, J lost 2 bases, and 6 bases stayed unmatched. The CDR3 spans 14 residues. Germline V gene sequence: CDR1 MNHEY, CDR2 SVGAGI. This CDR3 is CASASGGVQETQYF. CDR3 DNA: TGTGCCAGTGCAAGCGGGGGGGTTCAAGAGACCCAGTACTTC.

The chain is built from TRBV6-4 and TRBJ1-5, with a possible D match to TRBD1 (6 bases). The length of the CDR3 is 13 residues. Germline V gives CDR1 MRHNA, CDR2 SNTAGT. Trimming cost V 6 bases and J 4 bases, with 10 bases left between them. CDR3 loop: CASSEDRNQPQHF. In DNA, the CDR3 is TGTGCCAGCAGCGAGGACAGAAATCAGCCCCAGCATTTT.

The genes are TRBV10-3 and TRBJ2-7; 11 nucleotides line up with TRBD1. CDR3 length equals 14 residues. The J segment lost 1 base and the V segment lost 6 bases, leaving 2 bases of the junction unmatched. In germline, CDR1 is ENHRY, CDR2 SYGVKD. This CDR3 reads CAIRGQGDSYEQYF. The DNA for the CDR3 is TGTGCCATCAGGGGACAGGGGGATTCCTACGAGCAGTACTTC.

The rearrangement links TRBV27 to TRBJ2-1, with 10 positions matching TRBD2. CDR3 length: 16 residues. V gave up 2 bases and J gave up 8 bases; unmatched junction bases: 9. Germline-derived CDR1 and CDR2 are MNHEY and SMNVEV (reference sequence). In nucleotides, the CDR3 is TGTGCCAGCAGTTTAATTCTCCTAGCGGGAGTTGATGAGCAGTTCTTC. It yields the protein CASSLILLAGVDEQFF.

The count of this clone is one. This chain connects TRBV9 to TRBJ2-1; unclear D gene. Per germline, CDR1 SGDLS and CDR2 YYNGEE. The CDR3 length is 15 residues. The V gene lost 0 bases and the J gene lost 4 bases, with 11 bases spanning the gap. In DNA, the CDR3 is TGTGCCAGCAGCGTAGAGGTTTCGGGTTACAATGAGCAGTTCTTC. Translating it yields CASSVEVSGYNEQFF. The whole variable domain, filled in from reference TRBV9 and TRBJ2-1, reads DSGVTQTPKHLITATGQRVTLRCSPRSGDLSVYWYQQSLDQGLQFLIQYYNGEERAKGNILERFSAQQFPDLHSELNLSSLELGDSALYFCASSVEVSGYNEQFFGPGTRLTVL.

V and J are TRBV15 and TRBJ1-1; possibly TRBD1 for D (5 bases). V lost 0 bases, J lost 5 bases, and 13 bases lay in between. The CDR3 loop spans 15 amino acids. Germline CDR1 LNHNV, CDR2 YYDKDF (reference sequence). For the CDR3, the DNA is TGTGCCACCAGCAGAGATCATTTAGGGGTGACTGAAGCTTTCTTT. Its protein product is CATSRDHLGVTEAFF.

The chain couples TRBV29-1 to TRBJ1-2; 8 bases are a match to TRBD1. The CDR3 extends over 21 amino acids. Germline loops: CDR1 SQVTM, CDR2 ANQGSEA. The CDR3 loop is CSAIVIEWKTARGPRNYGYTF. The CDR3 coding sequence is TGCAGTGCTATCGTGATTGAGTGGAAAACGGCCAGGGGGCCCCGTAACTATGGCTACACCTTC. Variable domain in full (rest from reference TRBV29-1 and TRBJ1-2): SAVISQKPSRDICQRGTSLTIQCQVDSQVTMMFWYRQQPGQSLTLIATANQGSEATYESGFVIDKFPISRPNLTFSTLTVSNMSPEDSSIYLCSAIVIEWKTARGPRNYGYTFGSGTRLTVV.

The V call is TRBV7-8, the J call TRBJ2-5; possible D gene TRBD2, 7 bases. The germline V gene encodes CDR1 SGHVS and CDR2 FQNEAQ. V lost 1 base and J lost 0, with 15 bases in between. The CDR3 spans 17 residues. The CDR3 DNA reads as TGTGCCAGCAGCTTAGAGGCGCGGGGGCTAAACCAAGAGACCCAGTACTTC. This encodes CASSLEARGLNQETQYF.

The J gene is TRBJ2-5, the V gene TRBV29-1; D is uncertain. CDR1 and CDR2 from the germline V gene are SQVTM and ANQGSEA. The CDR3 loop spans 12 amino acids. Trimming shortened V by 5 bases and J by 5 bases, and 12 bases separated the two germline ends. The CDR3 DNA is TGCAGCGTTTCCCATCCTAGGGAGACCCAGTACTTC. It yields the protein CSVSHPRETQYF.

This chain connects TRBV27 to TRBJ1-1, with a weak D call TRBD1 (5 bases). The CDR3 spans 15 residues. Per germline, CDR1 MNHEY and CDR2 SMNVEV (reference sequence). The ends were cut back, 0 bases at V and 3 bases at J, with 11 bases in the middle. The CDR3 here is CASSLSGGGDTEAFF. CDR3 sequence (DNA): TGTGCCAGCAGTTTATCGGGGGGAGGCGACACTGAAGCTTTCTTT.

The chain links TRBV7-2 to TRBJ1-6, with D unclear. The V gene lost 0 bases and the J gene lost 4 bases, with 10 bases spanning the gap. Looked up from germline, CDR1 is SGHTA and CDR2 is FQGNSA. CDR3 length: 16 residues. The CDR3 here is CASSLARWGYNSPLHF. In DNA form, the CDR3 reads TGTGCCAGCAGCTTAGCCCGGTGGGGATATAATTCACCCCTCCACTTT.

There are a few counts of this clone. The chain recombines TRBV5-1 with TRBJ2-7, with 8 nucleotides matching TRBD1. This CDR3 contains 14 residues. V was pared by 4 bases and J by 2 bases, with 5 bases of the junction left unmatched. Germline V gives CDR1 SGHRS, CDR2 YFSETQ. The CDR3 DNA reads TGCGCCAGCAGCGACAGGGGTCTCCCCTACGAGCAGTACTTC. As protein: CASSDRGLPYEQYF.

The rearrangement links TRBV30 to TRBJ2-1, with D perhaps matching TRBD1 (5 bases). The CDR3 has 15 residues. With 5 bases removed from V and 0 bases from J, the gap between germline ends came to 14 bases. Germline V lookup: CDR1 GTSNPN, CDR2 SVGIG (reference sequence). CDR3 amino acids: CAWDLQVVSYNEQFF. CDR3 DNA sequence: TGTGCCTGGGATCTACAGGTCGTCTCCTACAATGAGCAGTTCTTC.

This clone was counted only a few times. The chain has TRBV29-1 and TRBJ2-7, with D perhaps matching TRBD1 or TRBD2 (5 bases each). Germline CDR1 and CDR2: SQVTM and ANQGSEA. The CDR3 has 12 residues. V was clipped by 6 bases and J by 3 bases, with 12 bases between them. The CDR3 coding sequence is TGCAGCGTCGGGGACGGAGACTACGAGCAGTACTTC. It specifies CSVGDGDYEQYF.

In the case of this clone: It may be a read error: a sequence one base away is much more abundant. The identical CDR3 is also encoded by other nucleotide sequences in the sample. This rearrangement joins TRBV7-9 to TRBJ2-7; the D is unclear. The CDR3 runs 12 residues. Germline V gene sequence: CDR1 SEHNR, CDR2 FQNEAQ (reference sequence). Trimming cost V 5 bases and J 3 bases, with 8 bases left between them. CDR3 region: CASSQDSYEQYF. The CDR3 DNA reads TGTGCCAGCAGCCAAGATAGCTACGAGCAGTACTTC.

This clone was detected only a few times. The V and J genes are TRBV27 and TRBJ2-5; 13 bases map to TRBD2. The germline V gene has CDR1 MNHEY and CDR2 SMNVEV (reference sequence). Trimming removed 5 bases from V and 5 bases from J; junction bases left unmatched: 11. The CDR3 sequence is 17 residues long. The CDR3: CASSPRGLAGVAETQYF. The CDR3, as DNA: TGTGCCAGCAGTCCCCGAGGACTAGCGGGAGTGGCTGAGACCCAGTACTTC.

This clone occurred once. The chain couples TRBV13 to TRBJ1-2; D is unclear. The CDR3 length is 13 residues. Trimming left V 3 bases short and J 7 bases short, with 12 bases between. Germline-derived CDR1 and CDR2 are PRHDT and FYEKMQ (reference sequence). In DNA form, the CDR3 reads TGTGCCAGCAGCTTGCAGGCCCGGGGTGGCTACACCTTC. As protein: CASSLQARGGYTF. Using reference TRBV13 and TRBJ1-2 for the parts outside the CDR3, the full variable domain is AAGVIQSPRHLIKEKRETATLKCYPIPRHDTVYWYQQGPGQDPQFLISFYEKMQSDKGSIPDRFSAQQFSDYHSELNMSSLELGDSALYFCASSLQARGGYTFGSGTRLTVV.

This clone came up a few times. The chain uses TRBV25-1 and TRBJ2-7; D is unresolved. V lost 2 bases and J lost 5, with 13 bases in between. This CDR3 comprises 14 residues. The germline V gene has CDR1 MGHDK and CDR2 SYGVNS. Written as DNA, the CDR3 is TGTGCCAGCAGTGAAGGTGGAGACCGCGACGAGCAGTACTTC. Translation gives CASSEGGDRDEQYF.

The chain employs TRBV13 and TRBJ2-2; D not resolved. Trimming took off 5 bases at V and 4 bases at J, with 20 bases between the two ends. Germline CDR1 and CDR2: PRHDT and FYEKMQ (reference sequence). CDR3 size: 17 residues. This chain's CDR3 is CASSLDNTNTITGELFF. The CDR3 DNA reads TGTGCCAGCAGCCTCGACAATACAAACACAATCACCGGGGAGCTGTTTTTT.

This clone was seen only a few times. The V call is TRBV29-1, the J call TRBJ2-2, with 9 nucleotides matching TRBD2. Trimming cost V 1 base and J 3 bases; bases outside gene matches: 6. CDR1 SQVTM and CDR2 ANQGSEA come from the germline V gene. The CDR3 loop spans 16 amino acids. CDR3 nucleotides: TGCAGCGTTGAAGGGGGTAGCGGGGGCTACACCGGGGAGCTGTTTTTT. It encodes CSVEGGSGGYTGELFF.

In this sample, this clone turned up a few times. The V gene is TRBV27, the J gene TRBJ1-2, with D possibly matching TRBD1 (6 bases). The CDR3 covers 14 residues. Germline values: CDR1 MNHEY, CDR2 SMNVEV (reference sequence). Trimming left V 4 bases short and J 7 bases short, with 16 bases between. The CDR3 nucleotides are TGTGCCAGCAGTTGGGGGGACACAGCTGGTGGCTACACCTTC. This translates into CASSWGDTAGGYTF.

This chain uses TRBV9 with TRBJ2-7; D gene uncertain. Germline V gives CDR1 SGDLS, CDR2 YYNGEE. Trimming removed 3 bases from V and 0 bases from J, with 10 bases in between. The CDR3 runs to 14 residues. Here the CDR3 reads CASSALAISYEQYF. The DNA of the CDR3 is TGTGCCAGCAGCGCTCTCGCCATCTCCTACGAGCAGTACTTC.

This chain connects TRBV29-1 to TRBJ2-7; D uncertain. The length of the CDR3 is 13 residues. Trimming took 0 bases from V and 0 from J, leaving 6 bases between them. CDR1 SQVTM and CDR2 ANQGSEA come from the germline V gene. This chain's CDR3 is CSVEDLSSYEQYF. Here the CDR3 DNA reads TGCAGCGTTGAAGATTTAAGCTCCTACGAGCAGTACTTC.

The rearrangement joins TRBV11-1 to TRBJ2-7; D remains ambiguous. This CDR3 is built from 12 residues. From germline, CDR1 is SGHAT and CDR2 FQDESV (reference sequence). V shed 8 bases and J shed 3 bases, with 11 bases lying between them. In DNA, the CDR3 is TGTGCCAGCGGCCACCGAGTCTACGAGCAGTACTTC. Translation: CASGHRVYEQYF.

V is TRBV18 and J is TRBJ2-5; either TRBD1 or TRBD2 may fit D (6 bases each). Germline values: CDR1 KGHSH, CDR2 LQKENI. V lost 3 bases and J 5 bases, leaving 16 bases between the germline ends. The CDR3 totals 15 residues. The CDR3 coding sequence is TGTGCCAGCTCACCGCGGGACATTATCGACGAGACCCAGTACTTC. Its protein product is CASSPRDIIDETQYF. The full variable domain, rest sourced from reference TRBV18 and TRBJ2-5, is NAGVMQNPRHLVRRRGQEARLRCSPMKGHSHVYWYRQLPEEGLKFMVYLQKENIIDESGMPKERFSAEFPKEGPSILRIQQVVRGDSAAYFCASSPRDIIDETQYFGPGTRLLVL.

This clone was seen ten or more times. J is TRBJ1-1 and V is TRBV7-9; 8 nucleotides agree with TRBD1. The CDR3 has 17 amino acids. V gave up 5 bases and J gave up 5 bases; unmatched junction bases: 16. The germline gives CDR1 SEHNR, CDR2 FQNEAQ (reference sequence). The DNA of the CDR3 is TGTGCCAGCAGCCAGACAAGCACAGGGGGAAAGGGAACTGAAGCTTTCTTT. This translates into CASSQTSTGGKGTEAFF.